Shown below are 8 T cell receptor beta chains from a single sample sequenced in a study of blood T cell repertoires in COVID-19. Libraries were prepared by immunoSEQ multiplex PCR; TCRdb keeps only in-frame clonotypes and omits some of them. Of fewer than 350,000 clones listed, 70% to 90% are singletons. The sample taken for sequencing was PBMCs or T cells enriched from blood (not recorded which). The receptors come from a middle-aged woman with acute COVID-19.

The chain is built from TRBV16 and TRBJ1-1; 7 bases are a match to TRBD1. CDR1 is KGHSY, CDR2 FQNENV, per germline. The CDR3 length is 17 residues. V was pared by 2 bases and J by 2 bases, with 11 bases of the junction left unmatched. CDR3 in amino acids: CASSQLAGQAKNTEAFF. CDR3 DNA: TGTGCCAGCAGCCAACTCGCTGGACAGGCAAAAAACACTGAAGCTTTCTTT.

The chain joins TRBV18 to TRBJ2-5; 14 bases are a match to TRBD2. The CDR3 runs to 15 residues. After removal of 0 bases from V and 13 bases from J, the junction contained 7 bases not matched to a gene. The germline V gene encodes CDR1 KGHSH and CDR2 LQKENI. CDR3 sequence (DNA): TGTGCCAGCTCACCACCGTCGACTAGCGGGAGGGCCCTGTACTTC. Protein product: CASSPPSTSGRALYF.

The CDR3 here is CASSLSGYRANTEAFF. The CDR3 DNA reads as TGTGCCAGCAGCTTATCGGGATACAGGGCGAACACTGAAGCTTTCTTT. The chain links TRBV7-9 to TRBJ1-1; maybe TRBD1 (6 bases). V was cut by 2 bases and J by 1 base, with 14 bases left in between. Germline CDR1 SEHNR, CDR2 FQNEAQ (reference sequence). The CDR3 runs 16 residues.

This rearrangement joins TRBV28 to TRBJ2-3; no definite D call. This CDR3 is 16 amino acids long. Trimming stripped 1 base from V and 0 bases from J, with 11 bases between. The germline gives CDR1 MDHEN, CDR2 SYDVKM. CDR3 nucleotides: TGTGCCAGCAGTTTATCGCTGGCCCGAAGCACAGATACGCAGTATTTT. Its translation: CASSLSLARSTDTQYF. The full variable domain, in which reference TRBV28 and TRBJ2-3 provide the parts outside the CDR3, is DVKVTQSSRYLVKRTGEKVFLECVQDMDHENMFWYRQDPGLGLRLIYFSYDVKMKEKGDIPEGYSVSREKKERFSLILESASTNQTSMYLCASSLSLARSTDTQYFGPGTRLTVL.

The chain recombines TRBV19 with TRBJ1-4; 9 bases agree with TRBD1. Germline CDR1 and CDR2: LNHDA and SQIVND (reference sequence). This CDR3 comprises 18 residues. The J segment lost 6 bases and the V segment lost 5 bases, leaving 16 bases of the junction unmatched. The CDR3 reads CASSRNRDRVIGDEKLFF. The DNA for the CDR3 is TGTGCCAGTAGTCGAAACCGGGACAGGGTGATTGGTGATGAAAAACTGTTTTTT.

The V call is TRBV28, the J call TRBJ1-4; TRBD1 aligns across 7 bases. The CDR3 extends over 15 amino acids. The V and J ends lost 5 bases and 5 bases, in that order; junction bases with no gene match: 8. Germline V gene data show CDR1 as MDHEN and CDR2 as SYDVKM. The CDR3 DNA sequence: TGTGCCAGCAGTATTCAGACAGGGCCGAATGAAAAACTGTTTTTT. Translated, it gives CASSIQTGPNEKLFF.

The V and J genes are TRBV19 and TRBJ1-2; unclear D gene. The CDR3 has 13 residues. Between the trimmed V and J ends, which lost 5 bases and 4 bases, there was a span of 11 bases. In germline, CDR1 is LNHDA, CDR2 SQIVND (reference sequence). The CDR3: CASSLPAGYGYTF. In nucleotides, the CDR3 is TGTGCCAGTAGTCTACCCGCGGGCTATGGCTACACCTTC.

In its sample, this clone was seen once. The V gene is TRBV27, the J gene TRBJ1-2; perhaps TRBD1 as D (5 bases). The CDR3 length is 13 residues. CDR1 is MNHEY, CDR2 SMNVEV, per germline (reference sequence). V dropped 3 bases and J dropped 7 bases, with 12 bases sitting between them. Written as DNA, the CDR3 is TGTGCCAGCAGTTTCGGGGGGAATTCTGGCTACACCTTC. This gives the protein CASSFGGNSGYTF.